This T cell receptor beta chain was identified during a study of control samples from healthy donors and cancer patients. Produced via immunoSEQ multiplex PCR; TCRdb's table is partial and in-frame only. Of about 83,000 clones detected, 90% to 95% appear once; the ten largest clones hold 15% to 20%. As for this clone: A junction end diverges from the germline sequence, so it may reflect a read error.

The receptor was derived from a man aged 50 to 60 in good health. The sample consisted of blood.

CDR3 amino acids: CASSESRRGYGCTF. The CDR3 coding sequence is TGTGCCAGCAGTGAAAGTAGGAGGGGCTATGGCTGCACCTTC. The rearrangement joins TRBV6-1 to TRBJ1-2; tentatively, D is TRBD1 (5 bases). Germline V CDR1 and CDR2: MNHNS, SASEGT. There are 14 residues in the CDR3.